This T cell receptor beta chain appears in the sequencing data of a study of T cell responses to AZD1222 COVID-19 vaccine. This clone was found once. Its target is unknown. General observations from the study: Spike-specific TCR breadth rose after two AZD1222 doses, and depth rose as well. Donor demographics were predominantly white British with a female majority; clonal diversity may be underestimated. Sampling captured repertoires only after the peak T cell response.

Clones were sequenced by immunoSEQ multiplex PCR, and TCRdb holds only the in-frame ones, with some missing. This sample has around 130,000 clones, with about 93% found just once. The TCR sequence derives from an adult who received the MenACWY meningococcal vaccine as a control. This specimen was peripheral blood, taken 28 days after the second dose of the MenACWY control vaccine.

For the CDR3, the DNA is TGTGCCAGCAGCTTCTACCTGGGGAACTCTGGAAACACCATATATTTT. Encoded protein: CASSFYLGNSGNTIYF. This chain links TRBV7-9 with TRBJ1-3; D not resolved. CDR1 is SEHNR and CDR2 is FQNEAQ in the germline V gene (reference sequence). This CDR3 spans 16 amino acids. Trimming removed 3 bases at V and 0 bases at J, with 12 bases between.